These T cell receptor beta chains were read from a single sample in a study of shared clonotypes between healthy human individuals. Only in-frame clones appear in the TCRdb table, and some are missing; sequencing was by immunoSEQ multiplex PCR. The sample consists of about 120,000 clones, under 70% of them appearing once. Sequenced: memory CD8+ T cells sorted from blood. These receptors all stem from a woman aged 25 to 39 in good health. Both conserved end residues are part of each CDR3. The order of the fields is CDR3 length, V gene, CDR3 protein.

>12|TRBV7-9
CASRLGAYEQYF
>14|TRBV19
CASSILAGGNTIYF
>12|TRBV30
CAFRTGGYEQYF
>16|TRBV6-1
CASSDETGGGYNEQFF
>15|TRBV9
CASGDHLISGNTIYF
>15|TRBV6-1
CASSDRLAGAYEQYF
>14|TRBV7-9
CASSYSDSNQPQHF
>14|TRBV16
CASSQGSGTGELFF
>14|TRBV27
CASSPLGGGTEAFF
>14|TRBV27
CASSLRGRADEQFF
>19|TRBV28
CASSLLGFSQGSSYNEQFF
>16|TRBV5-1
CASSLALAGVGDTQYF
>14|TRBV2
CASSQDGGNTEAFF
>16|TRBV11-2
CASSSRLGGIYNEQFF
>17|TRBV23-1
CASSHSGLCPGNQPQHF
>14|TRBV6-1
CASSLVGLDFGYTF
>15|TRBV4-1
CASSQERAGNSPLHF
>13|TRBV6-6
CASSSDSFYEQYF
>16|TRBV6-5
CASSYSLDRAGYGYTF
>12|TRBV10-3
CAISDSGQPAFF
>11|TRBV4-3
CASSQGSEEYF
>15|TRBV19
CASSIWTGGNQPQHF
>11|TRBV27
CASSSNNEQFF
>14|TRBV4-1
CASSQVTANTEAFF
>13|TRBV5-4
CAIQNSNTGELFF
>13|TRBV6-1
CASTPDRGYEQYF
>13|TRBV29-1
CSVDLAGEVTQYF
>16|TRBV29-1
CSVEVSYWTVRDTQYF
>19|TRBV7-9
CASSLAHRFYGRAVDEQFF
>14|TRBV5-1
CASSEREGQKTQYF
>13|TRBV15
CATSAGGFYGYTF
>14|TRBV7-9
CATKGTSAYNEQFF
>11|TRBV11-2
CATRGAGEQYF
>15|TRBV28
CASSLVGGPGYGYTF
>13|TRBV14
CASSPRGQETQYF
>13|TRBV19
CASSDRGHEKLFF
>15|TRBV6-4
CASSEMAGTSTEAFF